Each of the 26 T cell receptor beta chains below was sequenced from the same sample in a study of regulatory T cells in long-lasting Graves disease (dated by TCRdb to about 2021). Libraries were constructed by multiplex PCR. Sequencing instrument: Illumina HiSeq 4000. TCR beta libraries were built with iRepertoire HTBI primers and Arm-PCR amplification of CDR3 regions. TCRdb reworked the public reads: Q25 trimming with fastp, MiXCR clone assembly, productive beta chains retained. Rows are combined by CDR3 protein, so each entry shows the most common genes and DNA. For this sample the table gives around 470,000 distinct CDR3 sequences, of which 13% to 15% were detected only once. Of the sample, around a sixth falls within the top ten clones. The sample's time point label, in plain terms: newly diagnosed GD, antithyroid drugs for less than 3 months. For both TCR sequencing and RNA sequencing, RNA was extracted from PBMCs using TRIzol.

Another study also made use of these data, one on T cells in Graves' hyperthyroidism and ophthalmopathy.

The sample consisted of peripheral blood mononuclear cells (PBMCs), taken at new diagnosis, from a patient treated with antithyroid drugs. These receptors were collected from a woman aged 50 to 60 with Graves disease. Donor details come from another sample of the same person, matched by shared clones.

The chain is built from TRBV4-1 and TRBJ2-5, with TRBD1 matching 9 bases. V gave up 4 bases and J gave up 5 bases; unmatched junction bases: 5. Germline CDR1 MGHRA, CDR2 YSYEKL. CDR3 length: 14 residues. CDR3 nucleotide sequence: TGCGCCAGCAGCCGACGGGACAGGGCCGAGACCCAGTACTTC. This encodes CASSRRDRAETQYF.

This clonotype was found many times. This chain uses TRBV28 with TRBJ1-1, with unresolved D. Germline lookup yields CDR1 MDHEN and CDR2 SYDVKM. Trimming left V 9 bases short and J 0 bases short, with 5 bases between. The CDR3 length is 11 residues. Here the CDR3 DNA reads TGTGCCAGTGAGATGAACACTGAAGCTTTCTTT. It translates to CASEMNTEAFF.

This clonotype was observed at least ten times. A read error may be the cause here, since a much bigger clone is one base away. DNA for the CDR3: TGTGCCAGCAGTCCCGGGACTAGCGGGAGTGGTAATGAGCAGTTCTTC. It specifies CASSPGTSGSGNEQFF. The chain joins TRBV6-1 to TRBJ2-1; 14 bases align to TRBD2. CDR1 is MNHNS and CDR2 is SASEGT in the germline V gene. The CDR3 is 16 amino acids. With 5 bases clipped from V and 7 bases from J, the junction kept 7 bases outside the gene matches.

This clonotype was counted a few times. V is TRBV19 and J is TRBJ2-1; possible D gene TRBD1, 6 bases. Germline CDR1 and CDR2: LNHDA and SQIVND (reference sequence). The CDR3 is 13 amino acids. V was trimmed by 3 bases and J by 10 bases, leaving 13 bases between them. The CDR3 sequence is CASSILQGVEQFF. The CDR3 DNA follows: TGTGCCAGTAGTATCTTACAGGGAGTCGAGCAGTTCTTC.

The chain joins TRBV4-1 to TRBJ1-6; D call uncertain. V lost 4 bases, J lost 9 bases, and 16 bases lay in between. The CDR3 consists of 15 residues. CDR1 is MGHRA, CDR2 YSYEKL, per germline. The CDR3 coding sequence is TGCGCCAGCAGCCCCACCAGAGAAACGGCTTCACCCCTCCACTTT. Amino acid sequence: CASSPTRETASPLHF.

V is TRBV3-1 and J is TRBJ1-6; possibly TRBD1 for D (5 bases). Germline V gene sequence: CDR1 LGHDT, CDR2 YNNKEL (reference sequence). The CDR3 length is 15 residues. V dropped 1 base and J dropped 6 bases, with 10 bases sitting between them. The CDR3 DNA is TGTGCCAGCAGCCAAGGTCCAGGGAGTAATTCACCCCTCCACTTT. Protein: CASSQGPGSNSPLHF.

Ten or more counts support this clonotype. This sequence joins TRBV19 and TRBJ1-1; D is ambiguous. The V end lost 5 bases, the J end lost 1 base, and 11 bases lay between the germline ends. Germline-derived CDR1 and CDR2 are LNHDA and SQIVND (reference sequence). The CDR3 runs 14 residues. As DNA, the CDR3 is TGTGCCAGTAGTCGGAGAGCCCAGAACACTGAAGCTTTCTTT. This sequence encodes CASSRRAQNTEAFF.

Worth noting for this clonotype: A junction boundary mismatches the germline segment, possibly from a read error. The J gene is TRBJ1-5, the V gene TRBV19; 7 nucleotides match TRBD1. The CDR3 sequence is 15 residues long. Germline CDR1 and CDR2: LNHDA and SQIVND (reference sequence). The CDR3 sequence: CASRIDRAPVQPQHF. The DNA for the CDR3 is TGTGCCAGTAGGATAGACAGGGCGCCGGTTCAGCCCCAGCATTTT.

Notes on this clonotype: Possible read error: a much larger clone is one base away. This rearrangement joins TRBV11-2 to TRBJ2-1, with 10 bases lining up with TRBD2. Trimming removed 5 bases from V and 10 bases from J; junction bases left unmatched: 14. Germline V gives CDR1 SGHAT, CDR2 FQNNGV. The CDR3 has 16 amino acids. The CDR3 DNA reads TGTGCCAGCAGCGTCGCCGGGACTAGCGCACACTACGAGCAGTTCTTC. It encodes CASSVAGTSAHYEQFF.

This clonotype was counted ten times or more. In DNA form, the CDR3 reads TGTGCCAGCAACCCACTGCCATATGCGGGAGGATGGGAGACCCAGTACTTC. It translates to CASNPLPYAGGWETQYF. This chain joins TRBV28 and TRBJ2-5; 8 positions agree with TRBD2. V was clipped by 7 bases and J by 5 bases; unmatched bases: 18. Germline V gene data show CDR1 as MDHEN and CDR2 as SYDVKM. CDR3 size: 17 residues. The whole variable domain, filled in from reference TRBV28 and TRBJ2-5, reads DVKVTQSSRYLVKRTGEKVFLECVQDMDHENMFWYRQDPGLGLRLIYFSYDVKMKEKGDIPEGYSVSREKKERFSLILESASTNQTSMYLCASNPLPYAGGWETQYFGPGTRLLVL.

Many counts were recorded for this clonotype. The chain has TRBV28 and TRBJ2-7, with 8 bases matching TRBD1. Germline V gives CDR1 MDHEN, CDR2 SYDVKM. V lost 7 bases and J lost 7; bases outside the gene matches: 12. The CDR3 is 14 residues long. CDR3 amino acids: CASTVVGQGEEQYF. DNA of the CDR3: TGTGCCAGCACCGTGGTTGGACAGGGTGAAGAGCAGTACTTC. Using reference TRBV28 and TRBJ2-7 for the parts outside the CDR3, the full variable domain is DVKVTQSSRYLVKRTGEKVFLECVQDMDHENMFWYRQDPGLGLRLIYFSYDVKMKEKGDIPEGYSVSREKKERFSLILESASTNQTSMYLCASTVVGQGEEQYFGPGTRLTVT.

Remarks on this clonotype: One end of the junction is discordant with germline, which a read error may explain. The V call is TRBV5-4, the J call TRBJ2-1; no clear D gene. The CDR3 has 15 residues. CDR1 is SGHNT and CDR2 is YYREEE in the germline V gene (reference sequence). The CDR3 is CASSLDRARYNEQLF. Here the CDR3 DNA reads TGTGCCAGCAGCTTGGACCGGGCTAGGTACAATGAGCAGTTGTTC.

This clonotype appeared many times. CDR3 sequence reads: CASSDSSGQPQHF. The CDR3 DNA reads as TGTGCCAGCAGCGACAGTTCGGGTCAGCCCCAGCATTTT. The V call is TRBV6-1, the J call TRBJ1-5; a weak D match, TRBD1 (5 bases). Germline CDR1 MNHNS, CDR2 SASEGT. Deletions cut 6 bases from V and 6 bases from J, with 12 bases between. CDR3 length: 13 amino acids.

This clonotype was seen repeatedly, ten times or more. The V gene is TRBV5-1, the J gene TRBJ2-7; TRBD1 is a possible D gene (7 bases). Germline-derived CDR1 and CDR2 are SGHRS and YFSETQ. The length of the CDR3 is 17 residues. V lost 4 bases and J 0 bases, leaving 20 bases between the germline ends. CDR3 sequence (DNA): TGCGCCAGCAGCCCCCCGGGGGCAGGGGGAAGCTCCTACGAGCAGTACTTC. Encoded protein: CASSPPGAGGSSYEQYF.

This clonotype showed up many times. This chain uses TRBV7-9 with TRBJ1-1; the D is unclear. Germline values: CDR1 SEHNR, CDR2 FQNEAQ (reference sequence). The CDR3 sequence is 15 residues long. The V end lost 2 bases, the J end lost 3 bases, and 13 bases lay between the germline ends. CDR3 protein: CASSLPINGDTEAFF. DNA for the CDR3: TGTGCCAGCAGCTTACCCATAAATGGGGACACTGAAGCTTTCTTT.

About this clonotype: A read error is likely, as this CDR3 ends without the conserved phenylalanine or tryptophan. V usage is TRBV12-3 or TRBV12-4 and J usage is TRBJ1-5; no definite D call. The length of the CDR3 is 12 residues. The germline V and J ends were trimmed by 3 bases and 7 bases, with 7 bases remaining between them. The CDR3 loop is CASSFPGQPQHS. DNA for the CDR3: TGTGCCAGCAGTTTCCCCGGACAGCCCCAGCATTCT.

This clonotype was seen only a few times. The gene calls are TRBV28 and TRBJ1-6, with D unresolved. The CDR3 spans 12 residues. Trimming cost V 5 bases and J 4 bases, with 3 bases left between them. CDR1 and CDR2 from the germline V gene are MDHEN and SYDVKM. The CDR3 reads CASSLYNSPLHF. DNA of the CDR3: TGTGCCAGCAGTCTTTATAATTCACCCCTCCACTTT.

This clonotype was counted once. This may come from a read error, since a much larger clone is one base off. The V and J genes are TRBV20-1 and TRBJ2-1, with D possibly being TRBD1 (6 bases). The germline V gene encodes CDR1 DFQATT and CDR2 SNEGSKA (reference sequence). Between the trimmed V and J ends, which lost 3 bases and 0 bases, there was a span of 15 bases. This CDR3 comprises 16 residues. CDR3 in DNA: TGCAGTGCTAGTTCGGGACACGGCATCTCCTACAATGAGCAGTTCTTC. Its protein is CSASSGHGISYNEQFF.

This clonotype was recorded at least ten times. J is TRBJ2-7 and V is TRBV29-1, with TRBD2 matching over 15 bases. Trimming removed 4 bases from V and 0 bases from J; junction bases left unmatched: 7. Germline V gene data show CDR1 as SQVTM and CDR2 as ANQGSEA. CDR3 length equals 17 residues. The CDR3 nucleotides read TGCAGCGTTGTGGGGACTAGCGGGAGGTTGCGCTCCTACGAGCAGTACTTC. Encoded protein: CSVVGTSGRLRSYEQYF.

The V and J genes are TRBV5-6 and TRBJ2-7; D could derive from TRBD1 or TRBD2 (6 bases each). Trimming took off 0 bases at V and 4 bases at J, with 14 bases between the two ends. This CDR3 is 15 amino acids long. Germline-derived CDR1 and CDR2 are SGHDT and YYEEEE. CDR3 nucleotides: TGTGCCAGCAGCTTGGCGCCGGGGGCGGGTTACGAGCAGTACTTC. It yields the protein CASSLAPGAGYEQYF.

This clonotype was detected only a few times. V and J are TRBV20-1 and TRBJ2-7; D perhaps matches TRBD2 (6 bases). The germline V gene has CDR1 DFQATT and CDR2 SNEGSKA (reference sequence). CDR3 length: 14 residues. Trimming took 2 bases from V and 3 from J, leaving 14 bases between them. The CDR3 sequence is CSARISASVYEQYF. CDR3 in DNA: TGCAGTGCTAGAATCTCGGCTAGCGTCTACGAGCAGTACTTC.

The table lists this clonotype with a few counts. Its ends do not fully match the called genes, so a read error is possible. The rearrangement joins TRBV6-2 or TRBV6-3 to TRBJ1-2, with D unresolved. Germline CDR1 and CDR2: MNHEY and SVGEGT. This CDR3 spans 13 amino acids. The CDR3 sequence is CANSEPRNYGYTF. CDR3 sequence (DNA): TGTGCCAACAGTGAACCCAGGAATTATGGCTACACCTTC.

This clonotype was counted a few times. This chain connects TRBV5-1 to TRBJ2-1; 7 bases are shared with TRBD2. There are 15 residues in the CDR3. Germline CDR1 is SGHRS and CDR2 is YFSETQ. V trimming: 6 bases; J trimming: 7 bases; junction bases outside the gene matches: 13. The CDR3: CASNGGFLRENEQFF. The CDR3 DNA reads as TGCGCCAGCAATGGGGGGTTTTTGCGGGAGAATGAGCAGTTCTTC.

At least ten counts were recorded for this clonotype. The genes are TRBV20-1 and TRBJ2-1; 9 bases agree with TRBD2. The CDR3 runs 15 residues. J gave up 2 bases and V 6 bases, and 8 bases lay outside the gene matches. CDR1 and CDR2 from the germline V gene are DFQATT and SNEGSKA (reference sequence). In DNA form, the CDR3 reads TGCAGTGCGTCGACTAGCGGCCGTGCCTACAATGAGCAGTTCTTC. Amino acid sequence: CSASTSGRAYNEQFF.

This clonotype was recorded at least ten times. The rearrangement uses TRBV12-3 or TRBV12-4 and TRBJ2-1, with 8 bases that match TRBD2. The CDR3 is made up of 18 amino acids. V lost 2 bases, J lost 7 bases, and 16 bases stayed unmatched. This chain's CDR3 is CASSLWLVGLAVNNEQFF. In nucleotides, the CDR3 is TGTGCCAGCAGTTTATGGTTGGTCGGACTAGCCGTTAATAATGAGCAGTTCTTC.

The chain links TRBV7-9 to TRBJ1-5, with TRBD1 as a possible D gene (5 bases). CDR3 length: 14 amino acids. Germline V gives CDR1 SEHNR, CDR2 FQNEAQ (reference sequence). Trimming removed 3 bases from V and 1 base from J, with 7 bases in between. The chain's CDR3 is CASSFDRSNQPQHF. CDR3 bases: TGTGCCAGCAGCTTCGACAGAAGCAATCAGCCCCAGCATTTT.